This TCR beta chain was identified during a study of blood T cell repertoires in COVID-19. Study summary: Samples of COVID-19 (acute and convalescent) were obtained from the United States, Italy and Spain. Sample material is recorded as cDNA or gDNA derived from T cells, B-cell-depleted T cells, or PBMCs.

Methods used by the authors: How many nucleated cells were present was estimated from reference gene primer amplification. Clones were sequenced by immunoSEQ multiplex PCR, and TCRdb holds only the in-frame ones, with some missing. The V and J calls and clone size come from that table; D and trimming were worked out from the DNA. The table lists a few hundred thousand clones, roughly 86% of them singletons. This clone appeared a single time. Material: peripheral blood. The sequence came from a man older than 75 with acute or convalescent COVID-19.

The CDR3 region is CASSPRYRVENIQYF. The CDR3 nucleotides are TGTGCCAGCAGCCCACGTTACAGGGTAGAAAACATTCAGTACTTC. This chain uses TRBV5-6 with TRBJ2-4; a possible D gene is TRBD1 (6 bases). The CDR3 spans 15 residues. V was cut by 4 bases and J by 5 bases, with 16 bases left in between. Germline values: CDR1 SGHDT, CDR2 YYEEEE.